Sequencing of this T cell receptor beta chain was carried out in a study of T-cell reconstitution after alpha-beta-depleted transplantation in children. Germline assignment: CDR1 SEHNR and CDR2 FQNEAQ (reference sequence). The CDR3 has 11 amino acids. The V end was cut by 2 bases, the J end by 9 bases, with 5 bases between. During its preparation, the TCRbeta library received unique molecular identifiers. TCRdb passed the PCR reads through MiXCR, listing each CDR3 protein once. The data hold about 500,000 distinct CDR3 sequences, with approximately 30% observed a single time. This TCR came from a human donor who donated a stem cell graft to a child with aplastic anemia. The specimen was PBMCs from the stem cell graft donor, collected from the stem cell graft. The chain has TRBV7-9 and TRBJ2-1, with unresolved D. This CDR3 reads CASSLLPEQFF. CDR3 in DNA: TGTGCCAGCAGCTTACTCCCTGAGCAGTTCTTC.